This T cell receptor beta chain derives from a study of T cell responses to AZD1222 COVID-19 vaccine. Overall study results and limits: Seropositive at baseline were only a handful of AZD1222 recipients. The breadth and depth of Spike-specific TCRs increased once two AZD1222 doses had been given.

With regard to this clone: As yet, its antigen is unknown.

CDR3 length: 15 residues. From germline, CDR1 is SGHRS and CDR2 YFSETQ. V lost 0 bases and J lost 0, with 9 bases in between. Sequencing used immunoSEQ multiplex PCR; TCRdb keeps in-frame clones, though not all of them. Of 100,000 to 130,000 clones listed, approximately 86% are singletons. The chain couples TRBV5-1 to TRBJ1-2; D ambiguous. The specimen comprised peripheral blood, sampled on day 0 of AZD1222 vaccination. This clonotype originated in an adult in good health. As DNA, the CDR3 is TGCGCCAGCAGCTTGGGGACGGAGACTAACTATGGCTACACCTTC. Translating it yields CASSLGTETNYGYTF.